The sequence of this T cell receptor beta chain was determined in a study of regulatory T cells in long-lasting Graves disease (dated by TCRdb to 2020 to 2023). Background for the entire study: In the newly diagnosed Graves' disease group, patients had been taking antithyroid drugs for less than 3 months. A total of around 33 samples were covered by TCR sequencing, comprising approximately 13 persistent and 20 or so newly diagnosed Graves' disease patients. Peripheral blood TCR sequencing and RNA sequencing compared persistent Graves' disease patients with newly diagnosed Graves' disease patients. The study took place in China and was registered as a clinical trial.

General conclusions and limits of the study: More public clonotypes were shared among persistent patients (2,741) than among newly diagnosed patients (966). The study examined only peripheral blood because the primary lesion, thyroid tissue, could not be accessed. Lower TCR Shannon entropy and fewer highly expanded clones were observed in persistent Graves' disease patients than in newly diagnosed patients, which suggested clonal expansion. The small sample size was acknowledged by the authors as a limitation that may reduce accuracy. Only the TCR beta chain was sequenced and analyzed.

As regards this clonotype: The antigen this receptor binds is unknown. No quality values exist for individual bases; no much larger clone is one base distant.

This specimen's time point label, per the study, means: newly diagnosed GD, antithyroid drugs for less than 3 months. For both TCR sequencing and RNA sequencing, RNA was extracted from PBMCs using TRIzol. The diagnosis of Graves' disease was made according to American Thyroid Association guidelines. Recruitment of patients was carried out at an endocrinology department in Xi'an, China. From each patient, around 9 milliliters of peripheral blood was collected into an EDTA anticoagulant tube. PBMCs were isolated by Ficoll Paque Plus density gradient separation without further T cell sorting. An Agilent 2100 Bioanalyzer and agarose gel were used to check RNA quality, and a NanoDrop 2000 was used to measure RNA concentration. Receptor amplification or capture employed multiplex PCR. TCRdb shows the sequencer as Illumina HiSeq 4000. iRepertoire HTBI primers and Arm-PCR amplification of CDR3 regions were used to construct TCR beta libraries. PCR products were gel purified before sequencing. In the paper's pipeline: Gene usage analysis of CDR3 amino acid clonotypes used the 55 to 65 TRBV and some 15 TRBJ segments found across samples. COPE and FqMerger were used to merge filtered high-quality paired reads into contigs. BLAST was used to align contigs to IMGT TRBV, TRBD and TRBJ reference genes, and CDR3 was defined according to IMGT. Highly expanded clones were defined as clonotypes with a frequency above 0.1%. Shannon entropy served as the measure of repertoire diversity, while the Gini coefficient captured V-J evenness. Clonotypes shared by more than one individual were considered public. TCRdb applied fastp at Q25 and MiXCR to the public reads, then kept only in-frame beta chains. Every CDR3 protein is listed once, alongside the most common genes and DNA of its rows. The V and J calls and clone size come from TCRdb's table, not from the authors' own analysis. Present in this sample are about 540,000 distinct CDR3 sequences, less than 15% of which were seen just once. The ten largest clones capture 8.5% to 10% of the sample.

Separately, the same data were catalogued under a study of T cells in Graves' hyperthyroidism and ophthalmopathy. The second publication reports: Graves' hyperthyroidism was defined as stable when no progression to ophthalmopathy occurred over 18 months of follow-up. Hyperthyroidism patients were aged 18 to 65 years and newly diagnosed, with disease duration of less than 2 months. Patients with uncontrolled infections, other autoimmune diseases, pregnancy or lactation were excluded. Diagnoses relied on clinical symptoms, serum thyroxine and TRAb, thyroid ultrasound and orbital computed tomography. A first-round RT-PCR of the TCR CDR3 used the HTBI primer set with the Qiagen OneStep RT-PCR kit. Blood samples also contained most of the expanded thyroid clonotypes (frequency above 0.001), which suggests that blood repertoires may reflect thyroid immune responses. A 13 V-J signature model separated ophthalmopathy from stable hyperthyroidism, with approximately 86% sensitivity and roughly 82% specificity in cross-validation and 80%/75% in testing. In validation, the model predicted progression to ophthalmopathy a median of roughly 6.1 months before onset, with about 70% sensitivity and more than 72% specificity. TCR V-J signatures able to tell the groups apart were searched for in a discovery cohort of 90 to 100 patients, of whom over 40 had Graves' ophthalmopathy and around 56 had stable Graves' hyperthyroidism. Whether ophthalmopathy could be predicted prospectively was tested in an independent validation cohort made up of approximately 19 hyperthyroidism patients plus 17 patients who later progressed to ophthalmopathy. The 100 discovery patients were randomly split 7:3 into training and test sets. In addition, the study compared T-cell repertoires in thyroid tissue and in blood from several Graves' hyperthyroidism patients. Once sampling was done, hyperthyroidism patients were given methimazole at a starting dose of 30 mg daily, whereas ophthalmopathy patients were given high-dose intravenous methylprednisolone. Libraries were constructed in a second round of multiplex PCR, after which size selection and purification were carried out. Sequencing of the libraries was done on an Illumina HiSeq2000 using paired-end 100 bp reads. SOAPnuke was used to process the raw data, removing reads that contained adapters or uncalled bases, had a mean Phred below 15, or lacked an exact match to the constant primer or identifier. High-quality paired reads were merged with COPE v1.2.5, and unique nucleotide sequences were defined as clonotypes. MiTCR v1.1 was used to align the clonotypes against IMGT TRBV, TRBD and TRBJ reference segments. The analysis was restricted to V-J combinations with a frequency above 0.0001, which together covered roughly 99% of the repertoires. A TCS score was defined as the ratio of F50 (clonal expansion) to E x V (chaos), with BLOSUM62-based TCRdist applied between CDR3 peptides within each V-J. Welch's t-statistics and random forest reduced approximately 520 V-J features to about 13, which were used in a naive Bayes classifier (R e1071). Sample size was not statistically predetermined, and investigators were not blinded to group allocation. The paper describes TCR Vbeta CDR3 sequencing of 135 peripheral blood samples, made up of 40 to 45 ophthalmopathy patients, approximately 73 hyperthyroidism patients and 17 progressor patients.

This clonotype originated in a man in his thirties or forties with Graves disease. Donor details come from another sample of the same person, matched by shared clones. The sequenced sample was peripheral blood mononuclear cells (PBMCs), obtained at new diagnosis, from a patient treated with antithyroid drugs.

The CDR3 loop reads CASGGTHAYEQYF. At the DNA level, the sequence is TGTGCCAGCGGCGGGACACACGCCTACGAGCAGTACTTC. Rearrangement joined TRBV6-2 or TRBV6-3 to TRBJ2-7, with the D gene tentatively TRBD1 or TRBD2, based on 6 matching bases in each. Sequences MNHEY (CDR1) and SVGEGT (CDR2) are obtained from the germline V gene. The CDR3 measures 13 amino acids from cysteine to phenylalanine. Only the CDR3 region is kept as DNA, spanning 39 bases read in frame from base 1. V loses 8 bases, J loses 2 bases, and the germline ends lie 13 bases apart.